The 17 T cell receptor beta chains listed next were all sequenced from one sample in a study of blood T cell repertoires in COVID-19. Profiling relied on immunoSEQ multiplex PCR, and the TCRdb table lists in-frame clones only, not all of them. This sample has 120,000 to 150,000 clones, with approximately 91% found just once. The sample consisted of peripheral blood. The receptors originated from a human donor in a cohort sampled during active COVID-19.

The chain is built from TRBV3-1 (or the pseudogene TRBV3-2) and TRBJ2-3, with D possibly being TRBD2 (7 bases). Germline loops: CDR1 LGHDT, CDR2 YNNKEL (reference sequence). With 1 base removed from V and 4 bases from J, the gap between germline ends came to 15 bases. The CDR3 extends over 16 amino acids. The DNA for the CDR3 is TGTGCCAGCAGCCAAGGATTGCCGGGGGGCTCAGATACGCAGTATTTT. Translation gives CASSQGLPGGSDTQYF.

V is TRBV4-3 and J is TRBJ2-2; weak D call: TRBD1 (5 bases). Trimming removed 2 bases at V and 10 bases at J, with 17 bases between. Germline-derived CDR1 and CDR2 are LGHNA and YSLEER. The CDR3 spans 15 residues. The CDR3 DNA reads as TGCGCCAGCAGCCAATGGGGCAGGGCTGGCGAGGAGCTGTTTTTT. This translates into CASSQWGRAGEELFF.

The genes are TRBV4-1 and TRBJ2-3, with TRBD2 identical over 8 bases. The CDR3 extends over 17 amino acids. Germline assignment: CDR1 MGHRA and CDR2 YSYEKL. With 0 bases clipped from V and 2 bases from J, the junction kept 7 bases outside the gene matches. The CDR3 sequence is CASSQDSGGTVTDTQYF. The CDR3 region has the DNA TGCGCCAGCAGCCAAGACTCGGGGGGGACTGTCACAGATACGCAGTATTTT.

Sample share makes this clone medium-sized. This chain links TRBV19 with TRBJ1-6; TRBD1 matches at 7 bases. Trimming cost V 5 bases and J 8 bases; bases outside gene matches: 12. Germline CDR1 reads LNHDA; CDR2 reads SQIVND (reference sequence). CDR3 length: 16 residues. CDR3 bases: TGTGCCAGTAGTGTACGCCAAGGGGGCGGAGATTCACCCCTCCACTTT. Encoded protein: CASSVRQGGGDSPLHF. The full variable domain, its missing parts supplied by reference TRBV19 and TRBJ1-6, is DGGITQSPKYLFRKEGQNVTLSCEQNLNHDAMYWYRQDPGQGLRLIYYSQIVNDFQKGDIAEGYSVSREKKESFPLTVTSAQKNPTAFYLCASSVRQGGGDSPLHFGNGTRLTVT.

This chain links TRBV7-3 with TRBJ2-7, with no clear D. CDR3 length equals 15 residues. The germline V and J ends were trimmed by 5 bases and 0 bases, with 14 bases remaining between them. Germline CDR1 reads SGHTA; CDR2 reads FQGTGA. DNA for the CDR3: TGTGCCAGCAGCGCTCTCGCTGCGAGCTCCTACGAGCAGTACTTC. This translates into CASSALAASSYEQYF.

This clone was counted once. The genes are TRBV5-8 and TRBJ1-3; D might be TRBD1 (6 bases). Germline V gene sequence: CDR1 SGHTS, CDR2 YDEGEE. Trimming removed 4 bases from V and 0 bases from J, with 11 bases in between. CDR3 size: 15 residues. CDR3 residues: CASSRGIFSGNTIYF. Here the CDR3 DNA reads TGTGCCAGCAGCAGGGGGATTTTCTCTGGAAACACCATATATTTT.

The chain couples TRBV14 to TRBJ2-1; weak D call: TRBD2 (5 bases). V was shortened by 3 bases and J by 3 bases, with 12 bases between the two germline ends. Germline CDR1 and CDR2: SGHDN and FVKESK. This CDR3 spans 15 amino acids. The DNA of the CDR3 is TGTGCCAGCAGCCAGCTAGCTGGGTTCTACAATGAGCAGTTCTTC. It translates to CASSQLAGFYNEQFF.

The V call is TRBV6-6, the J call TRBJ1-2, with D possibly matching TRBD1 (6 bases). Trimming stripped 7 bases from V and 8 bases from J, with 23 bases between. Germline assignment: CDR1 MNHNY and CDR2 SVGAGI (reference sequence). CDR3 size: 15 residues. CDR3 bases: TGTGCCAGCACCCAAGGTGGGGGGGGCAAGGGCGGCTACACCTTC. This translates into CASTQGGGGKGGYTF.

The V call is TRBV4-1, the J call TRBJ1-6; D is uncertain. Between the trimmed V and J ends, which lost 1 base and 9 bases, there was a span of 13 bases. There are 15 residues in the CDR3. Per germline, CDR1 MGHRA and CDR2 YSYEKL. Written as DNA, the CDR3 is TGCGCCAGCAGCCAAGGCGGGTTGGGCGGTTCACCCCTCCACTTT. This gives the protein CASSQGGLGGSPLHF.

This clone has only a few counts. J is TRBJ1-2 and V is TRBV11-2, with unresolved D. The CDR3 sequence is 12 residues long. Per the germline V gene, CDR1 is SGHAT and CDR2 is FQNNGV. V gave up 5 bases and J gave up 7 bases, with 11 bases separating them. The CDR3 DNA reads TGTGCCAGCAGCGATACTCTTGGTGGCTACACCTTC. It translates to CASSDTLGGYTF.

The V call is TRBV7-2, the J call TRBJ2-3; 9 bases align to TRBD2. Losses at the gene ends were 0 bases for V and 5 bases for J; bases not matched to a gene: 6. Per the germline V gene, CDR1 is SGHTA and CDR2 is FQGNSA. The CDR3 is made up of 16 amino acids. DNA of the CDR3: TGTGCCAGCAGCTTAGCAAGCGGGGGGAGGATAGATACGCAGTATTTT. It translates to CASSLASGGRIDTQYF.

This clone was recorded once. The chain links TRBV19 to TRBJ1-6; perhaps TRBD1 as D (6 bases). Germline V gives CDR1 LNHDA, CDR2 SQIVND (reference sequence). V lost 7 bases, J lost 7 bases, and 11 bases lay in between. CDR3 length: 13 amino acids. The CDR3 DNA follows: TGTGCCAGTATCGGACAGTCGAATTCACCCCTCCACTTT. Translation gives CASIGQSNSPLHF.

V gene TRBV28 combines with J gene TRBJ2-1; perhaps TRBD2 as D (6 bases). The germline V gene encodes CDR1 MDHEN and CDR2 SYDVKM. The CDR3 covers 15 residues. Trimming removed 6 bases from V and 6 bases from J, with 18 bases in between. DNA for the CDR3: TGTGCCAGCAGCTCACACGCGGGATCAAGCAATGAGCAGTTCTTC. Protein sequence: CASSSHAGSSNEQFF.

CDR3 sequence (DNA): TGTGCCAGTAGTGTGGACAGGGGGGCCGGGGAGCTGTTTTTT. It translates to CASSVDRGAGELFF. The chain has TRBV19 and TRBJ2-2; 10 bases are shared with TRBD1. Per the germline V gene, CDR1 is LNHDA and CDR2 is SQIVND (reference sequence). Trimming removed 5 bases from V and 6 bases from J; junction bases left unmatched: 3. The CDR3 runs to 14 residues.

This chain connects TRBV7-2 to TRBJ1-1; no definite D call. Germline CDR1 SGHTA, CDR2 FQGNSA. This CDR3 has 13 residues. V lost 6 bases, J lost 3 bases, and 11 bases lay in between. DNA of the CDR3: TGTGCCAGCAGATTGCAGGATTACACTGAAGCTTTCTTT. This gives the protein CASRLQDYTEAFF.

Points on this clone: The junction shows a germline mismatch at one end, possibly a read error. The J gene is TRBJ2-7, the V gene TRBV7-7; the D gene is possibly TRBD1 (5 bases). The V gene's germline CDR1 is SSHAT and CDR2 FNYEAQ (reference sequence). The CDR3 extends over 13 amino acids. CDR3 sequence (DNA): TGTGCTAGCAGCTTAGACAGTACCTACGAGCAGTACTTC. Translated: CASSLDSTYEQYF.

The chain couples TRBV3-1 (or the pseudogene TRBV3-2) to TRBJ2-2, with D unresolved. This CDR3 has 16 amino acids. Germline CDR1 is LGHDT and CDR2 is YNNKEL (reference sequence). V was clipped by 4 bases and J by 4 bases, with 16 bases between them. The CDR3: CASSPLVSLGTGELFF. The DNA of the CDR3 is TGTGCCAGCAGCCCTCTCGTATCCCTAGGCACCGGGGAGCTGTTTTTT.